This T cell receptor beta chain originates from a study of cytomegalovirus exposure and HLA in healthy donors. The study, taken as a whole, reports: Most TCR sequences proved rare, with some public TCRs found in many donors. In a later analysis, first-cohort TCR clusters were found to tend to co-occur in the roughly 120 validation repertoires. Investigators reported 150 to 200 TCR beta chains as tied to cytomegalovirus.

CDR3 length: 17 amino acids. Looked up from germline, CDR1 is SGHTA and CDR2 is FQGNSA. V lost 1 base to trimming and J lost 3 bases; unmatched junction nucleotides: 6. Among the approximately 130 subjects of the validation cohort, separate from the 666-subject first cohort, were the donors. The repertoire was sequenced with immunoSEQ multiplex PCR; TCRdb's copy has only in-frame clones and lacks some. The table includes hundreds of thousands of clones, roughly 89% detected once. Notes on this clone: Its antigen is undetermined.

The receptor comes from a woman aged 18-35 years in good health and CMV-seronegative. The chain uses TRBV7-2 and TRBJ2-7; 13 bases agree with TRBD2. What was sequenced was PBMCs. CDR3 nucleotide sequence: TGTGCCAGCAGCTTAGGTTTTAGGACTAGCGGGGGCTACGAGCAGTACTTC. Amino acids: CASSLGFRTSGGYEQYF.